These 17 T cell receptor beta chains came from one sample sequenced in a study of blood T cell repertoires in COVID-19. Libraries were prepared by immunoSEQ multiplex PCR; TCRdb keeps only in-frame clonotypes and omits some of them. This sample has a few hundred thousand clones, with about 88% found just once. Specimen: PBMCs or T cells enriched from blood (not recorded which). The source of these receptors is a woman aged 18-29 years who had been exposed to COVID-19.

V usage is TRBV7-3 and J usage is TRBJ1-1; TRBD1 is a possible D gene (6 bases). V was clipped by 5 bases and J by 1 base, with 20 bases between them. This CDR3 has 17 amino acids. Germline CDR1 is SGHTA and CDR2 is FQGTGA. The CDR3: CASSLYGQFTQNTEAFF. Written as DNA, the CDR3 is TGTGCCAGCAGCCTATACGGACAGTTCACTCAGAACACTGAAGCTTTCTTT.

The CDR3 loop is CASSITSGNSPLHF. The CDR3 nucleotides are TGTGCCAGTAGTATTACTTCGGGGAATTCACCCCTCCACTTT. V is TRBV19 and J is TRBJ1-6, with D unresolved. CDR3 length equals 14 residues. The germline gives CDR1 LNHDA, CDR2 SQIVND (reference sequence). V lost 3 bases, J lost 7 bases, and 10 bases lay in between. Full variable domain (outside the CDR3, taken from reference TRBV19 and TRBJ1-6): DGGITQSPKYLFRKEGQNVTLSCEQNLNHDAMYWYRQDPGQGLRLIYYSQIVNDFQKGDIAEGYSVSREKKESFPLTVTSAQKNPTAFYLCASSITSGNSPLHFGNGTRLTVT.

V is TRBV10-3 and J is TRBJ1-4; a possible D gene is TRBD1 (6 bases). In germline, CDR1 is ENHRY, CDR2 SYGVKD. V was clipped by 7 bases and J by 3 bases, with 15 bases between them. The CDR3 is 15 residues long. The CDR3 nucleotides read TGTGCCATCAAAGAGGCAGGGGACGCTAATGAAAAACTGTTTTTT. Protein sequence: CAIKEAGDANEKLFF.

The chain links TRBV4-1 to TRBJ2-7; possibly TRBD2 for D (6 bases). The CDR3 covers 15 residues. Per germline, CDR1 MGHRA and CDR2 YSYEKL. V was trimmed by 0 bases and J by 3 bases, leaving 12 bases between them. CDR3 nucleotide sequence: TGCGCCAGCAGCCAAGATACGGGAGTGGGCTACGAGCAGTACTTC. This gives the protein CASSQDTGVGYEQYF.

This sequence joins TRBV30 and TRBJ1-4, with 10 nucleotides matching TRBD1. This CDR3 spans 13 amino acids. The germline V gene encodes CDR1 GTSNPN and CDR2 SVGIG (reference sequence). The V segment lost 4 bases and the J segment 8 bases; nucleotides outside the gene matches: 4. The CDR3: CAWTRQGAEKLFF. The CDR3 nucleotides read TGTGCCTGGACCAGACAGGGGGCAGAAAAACTGTTTTTT.

The chain carries TRBV7-9 and TRBJ2-7; 9 nucleotides line up with TRBD1. This CDR3 contains 15 residues. The V segment lost 5 bases and the J segment 2 bases; nucleotides outside the gene matches: 7. Per the germline V gene, CDR1 is SEHNR and CDR2 is FQNEAQ (reference sequence). CDR3: CASSVPGQGPYEQYF. DNA of the CDR3: TGTGCCAGCAGCGTACCGGGACAGGGACCCTACGAGCAGTACTTC.

V gene TRBV7-2 combines with J gene TRBJ1-4, with 7 bases identical to TRBD1. CDR1 is SGHTA and CDR2 is FQGNSA in the germline V gene. J lost 4 bases, V lost 5 bases, and 7 bases had no gene match. The CDR3 spans 15 residues. The CDR3 here is CASSTRQGINEKLFF. CDR3 DNA sequence: TGTGCCAGCAGCACCCGACAGGGAATTAATGAAAAACTGTTTTTT. The variable domain in full, completed from reference TRBV7-2 and TRBJ1-4, reads GAGVSQSPSNKVTEKGKDVELRCDPISGHTALYWYRQSLGQGLEFLIYFQGNSAPDKSGLPSDRFSAERTGGSVSTLTIQRTQQEDSAVYLCASSTRQGINEKLFFGSGTQLSVL.

This chain links TRBV9 with TRBJ1-1; TRBD1 matches at 10 bases. Germline V gives CDR1 SGDLS, CDR2 YYNGEE. V was clipped by 0 bases and J by 1 base; unmatched bases: 0. The CDR3 is made up of 15 amino acids. The CDR3 spells CASSVGTGGNTEAFF. The CDR3 DNA reads TGTGCCAGCAGCGTAGGGACAGGGGGGAACACTGAAGCTTTCTTT.

With regard to this clone: The same CDR3 arises from other DNA sequences in this sample as well. CDR3 bases: TGTGCCAGCAGCCCCAGACAGGGTTCCGAAAAACTGTTTTTT. Protein: CASSPRQGSEKLFF. The rearrangement joins TRBV7-2 to TRBJ1-4; 7 bases fit TRBD1. The CDR3 contains 14 residues. Trimming at V came to 5 bases and at J to 8 bases, leaving 8 bases not matched to a gene. Germline V lookup: CDR1 SGHTA, CDR2 FQGNSA.

The genes are TRBV19 and TRBJ1-1, with TRBD1 identical over 11 bases. The V gene's germline CDR1 is LNHDA and CDR2 SQIVND (reference sequence). J lost 4 bases, V lost 5 bases, and 15 bases had no gene match. This CDR3 comprises 18 residues. This CDR3 reads CASSVGRRGTGGFTEAFF. The CDR3, as DNA: TGTGCCAGTAGTGTCGGCCGGAGAGGGACAGGGGGATTCACTGAAGCTTTCTTT. The full variable domain, with the rest looked up from reference TRBV19 and TRBJ1-1, is DGGITQSPKYLFRKEGQNVTLSCEQNLNHDAMYWYRQDPGQGLRLIYYSQIVNDFQKGDIAEGYSVSREKKESFPLTVTSAQKNPTAFYLCASSVGRRGTGGFTEAFFGQGTRLTVV.

This sequence joins TRBV5-4 and TRBJ2-5, with D perhaps TRBD1 (5 bases). V lost 2 bases and J 2 bases, leaving 10 bases between the germline ends. Germline V CDR1 and CDR2: SGHNT, YYREEE (reference sequence). CDR3 length: 14 residues. CDR3 loop: CASSLQAGQETQYF. Here the CDR3 DNA reads TGTGCCAGCAGCTTACAGGCAGGGCAAGAGACCCAGTACTTC.

The V call is TRBV4-1, the J call TRBJ1-6; the match to TRBD1 covers 8 bases. The CDR3 runs 14 residues. Trimming took 5 bases from V and 7 from J; bases not matched to a gene: 4. CDR1 is MGHRA and CDR2 is YSYEKL in the germline V gene. CDR3 nucleotides: TGCGCCAGCAGCTACAGGGGGGAAAATTCACCCCTCCACTTT. It specifies CASSYRGENSPLHF.

The chain carries TRBV28 and TRBJ1-3; unclear D gene. The V gene's germline CDR1 is MDHEN and CDR2 SYDVKM. V was clipped by 6 bases and J by 0 bases, with 15 bases between them. CDR3 size: 16 residues. CDR3 DNA sequence: TGTGCCAGCAGCCCTACCGATCGATTCTCTGGAAACACCATATATTTT. It translates to CASSPTDRFSGNTIYF.

CDR3 sequence (DNA): TGTGCCAGCAGTAGGACAGACAATAGCAATCAGCCCCAGCATTTT. Protein: CASSRTDNSNQPQHF. This chain joins TRBV6-2 or TRBV6-3 and TRBJ1-5, with D possibly matching TRBD1 (6 bases). V was cut by 5 bases and J by 0 bases, with 11 bases left in between. The CDR3 spans 15 residues. Per germline, CDR1 MNHEY and CDR2 SVGEGT.

This sequence joins TRBV29-1 and TRBJ1-2, with D possibly TRBD1 on 5 matching bases. Germline V lookup: CDR1 SQVTM, CDR2 ANQGSEA. This CDR3 is 13 amino acids long. CDR3: CRCRRGAVDGYTF. For the CDR3, the DNA is TGCAGGTGTCGAAGGGGCGCCGTCGATGGCTACACCTTC. Filled out from reference TRBV29-1 and TRBJ1-2, the complete variable domain reads SAVISQKPSRDICQRGTSLTIQCQVDSQVTMMFWYRQQPGQSLTLIATANQGSEATYESGFVIDKFPISRPNLTFSTLTVSNMSPEDSSIYLCRCRRGAVDGYTFGSGTRLTVV.

This chain connects TRBV7-3 to TRBJ1-2; 8 bases line up with TRBD1. CDR3 length equals 13 residues. With V trimmed by 2 bases and J by 11 bases, 7 bases remained unmatched. Germline CDR1 SGHTA, CDR2 FQGTGA. CDR3 bases: TGTGCCAGCAGCTTAGGACAGGGCGGGCAATACACCTTC. Residues: CASSLGQGGQYTF.

The chain carries TRBV24-1 and TRBJ1-1; 8 nucleotides match TRBD1. The germline CDR1 and CDR2 sequences are KGHDR and SFDVKD. The CDR3 has 13 amino acids. V trimming: 3 bases; J trimming: 10 bases; junction bases outside the gene matches: 6. CDR3 amino acids: CATSDLSGTGAFF. CDR3 sequence (DNA): TGTGCCACCAGTGATCTATCAGGGACAGGAGCTTTCTTT.